Detailed here is one TCR beta chain. V was trimmed by 5 bases and J by 4 bases, leaving 14 bases between them. Germline V lookup: CDR1 MNHEY, CDR2 SVGAGI. CDR3 length: 14 amino acids. The data stem from a study of blood T cell repertoires in COVID-19. Data came from immunoSEQ multiplex PCR; TCRdb stores just in-frame clones and leaves some out. The sample contains about 160,000 clones, around 84% of which appear only once. This receptor was taken from a woman in her sixties or seventies with COVID-19, enrolled during active disease. Sequencing was done on a sample of peripheral blood. V and J are TRBV6-5 and TRBJ1-2; tentatively, D is TRBD1 (6 bases). CDR3 sequence: CASSPRTASYGYTF. The CDR3 nucleotides read TGTGCCAGCAGTCCTCGGACAGCCTCCTATGGCTACACCTTC.